The T cell receptor beta chain described here comes from a study of T cell changes during pregnancy in multiple sclerosis. The CDR3 runs 15 residues. Germline V gene sequence: CDR1 SEHNR, CDR2 FQNEAQ (reference sequence). V lost 2 bases and J 0 bases, leaving 11 bases between the germline ends. Generated by immunoSEQ multiplex PCR, the TCRdb table keeps only in-frame clones and is missing some. The repertoire holds about 22,000 clones, about 90% seen once, with more than 0.65% in the top ten. This sample comprised CD4+ T cells from peripheral blood mononuclear cells, obtained in the third trimester of pregnancy. V is TRBV7-9 and J is TRBJ2-7, with D possibly being TRBD2 (6 bases). This clonotype was sampled from a female donor in good health, enrolled as a control in a pregnancy study. Written as DNA, the CDR3 is TGTGCCAGCAGCTTATTGGACGGGAGCTCCTACGAGCAGTACTTC. Encoded protein: CASSLLDGSSYEQYF.